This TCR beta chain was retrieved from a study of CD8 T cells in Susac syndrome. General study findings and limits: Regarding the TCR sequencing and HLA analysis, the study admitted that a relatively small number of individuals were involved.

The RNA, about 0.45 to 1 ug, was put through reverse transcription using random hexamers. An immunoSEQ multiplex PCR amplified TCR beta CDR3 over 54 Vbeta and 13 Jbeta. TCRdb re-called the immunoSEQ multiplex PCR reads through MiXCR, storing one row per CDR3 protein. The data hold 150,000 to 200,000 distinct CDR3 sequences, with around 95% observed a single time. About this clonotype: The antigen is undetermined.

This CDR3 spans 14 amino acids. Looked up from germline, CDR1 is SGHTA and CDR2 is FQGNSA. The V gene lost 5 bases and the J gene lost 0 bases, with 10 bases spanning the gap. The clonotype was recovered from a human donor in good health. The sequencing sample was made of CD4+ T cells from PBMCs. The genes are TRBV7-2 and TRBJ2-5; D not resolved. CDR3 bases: TGTGCCAGCAGCCCCGGACGGAACCAAGAGACCCAGTACTTC. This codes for CASSPGRNQETQYF.